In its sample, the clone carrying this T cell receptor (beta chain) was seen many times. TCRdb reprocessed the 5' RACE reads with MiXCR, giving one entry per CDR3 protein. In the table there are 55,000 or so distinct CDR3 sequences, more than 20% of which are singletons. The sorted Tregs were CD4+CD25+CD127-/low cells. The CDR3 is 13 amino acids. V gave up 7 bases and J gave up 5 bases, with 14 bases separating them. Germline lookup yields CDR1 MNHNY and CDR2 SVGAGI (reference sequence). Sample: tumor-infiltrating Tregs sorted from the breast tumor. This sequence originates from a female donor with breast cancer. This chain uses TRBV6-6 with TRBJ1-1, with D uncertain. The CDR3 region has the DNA TGTGCCAGCACCACAGAAATAGGGACTGAAGCTTTCTTT. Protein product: CASTTEIGTEAFF.